This T cell receptor (beta chain) was obtained from a study of T cells in Graves' hyperthyroidism and ophthalmopathy. TCR beta CDR3 sequences were amplified from RNA transcripts. In the first-round RT-PCR of the TCR CDR3, the HTBI primer set was used. TCRdb reprocessed the multiplex PCR reads with MiXCR, giving one entry per CDR3 protein. In the table there are 250,000 to 300,000 distinct CDR3 sequences, approximately 15% of which are singletons. This clonotype was detected many times. V was cut by 6 bases and J by 5 bases, with 17 bases left in between. The germline V gene has CDR1 SGHAT and CDR2 FQNNGV. The CDR3 extends over 15 amino acids.

The chain couples TRBV11-2 to TRBJ1-3; D uncertain. This clonotype was sampled from a woman aged 40 to 50 with Graves' hyperthyroidism that later progressed to Graves' ophthalmopathy. What was sequenced was blood. The CDR3 reads CASRQSLGTRNTIYF. The CDR3 DNA sequence: TGTGCCAGCAGACAGAGTCTGGGAACTAGAAACACCATATATTTT. The full variable domain, rest sourced from reference TRBV11-2 and TRBJ1-3, is EAGVAQSPRYKIIEKRQSVAFWCNPISGHATLYWYQQILGQGPKLLIQFQNNGVVDDSQLPKDRFSAERLKGVDSTLKIQPAKLEDSAVYLCASRQSLGTRNTIYFGEGSWLTVV.